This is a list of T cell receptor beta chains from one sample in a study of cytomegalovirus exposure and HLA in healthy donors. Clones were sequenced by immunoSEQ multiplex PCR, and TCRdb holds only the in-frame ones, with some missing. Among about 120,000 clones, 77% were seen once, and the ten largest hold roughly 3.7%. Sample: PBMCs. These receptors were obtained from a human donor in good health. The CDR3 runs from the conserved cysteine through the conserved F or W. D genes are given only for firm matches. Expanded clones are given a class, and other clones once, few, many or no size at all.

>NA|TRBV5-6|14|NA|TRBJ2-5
TGTGCCAGCAGCTTGCCCAGCGGACAAGAGACCCAGTACTTC
CASSLPSGQETQYF
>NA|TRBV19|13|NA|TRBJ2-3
TGTGCCAGTAAGTGGGCTAGCACAGATACGCAGTATTTT
CASKWASTDTQYF
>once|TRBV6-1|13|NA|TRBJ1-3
TGTGCCACCAGCGGGGGTAGCAGAAACACCATATATTTT
CATSGGSRNTIYF
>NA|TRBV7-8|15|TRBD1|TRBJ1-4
TGTGCCAGCAGCACCCTCAGGGGGCCGGGGGAAAAACTGTTTTTT
CASSTLRGPGEKLFF
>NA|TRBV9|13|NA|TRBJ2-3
TGTGCCAGCAGGGGCGAGGGCGCAGATACGCAGTATTTT
CASRGEGADTQYF
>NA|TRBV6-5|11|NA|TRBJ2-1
TGTGCCAGCAGGAGGGGGGAGGGGCAGTTCTTC
CASRRGEGQFF
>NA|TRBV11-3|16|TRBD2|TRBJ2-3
TGTGCCAGCAGCTCAGGGACTAGCGGGAGGGCAGATACGCAGTATTTT
CASSSGTSGRADTQYF
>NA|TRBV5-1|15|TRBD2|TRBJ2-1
TGCGCCAGCAGCCCGGGGACTAGCTCCTACAATGAGCAGTTCTTC
CASSPGTSSYNEQFF
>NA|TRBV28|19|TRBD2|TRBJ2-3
TGTGCCAGCCCCCCCTTATGGCTAGCGGGAGGGCTAAGCACAGATACGCAGTATTTT
CASPPLWLAGGLSTDTQYF
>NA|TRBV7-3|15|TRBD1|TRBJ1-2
TGTGCCAGCAGCTTAGGGGGGACAGGCTCCTATGGCTACACCTTC
CASSLGGTGSYGYTF
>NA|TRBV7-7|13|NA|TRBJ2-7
TGTGCTAGCAGCCGGGATGGCTCCTACGAGCAGTACTTC
CASSRDGSYEQYF
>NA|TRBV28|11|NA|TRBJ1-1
TGTGCCAGCAGAGCGAACACTGAAGCTTTCTTT
CASRANTEAFF
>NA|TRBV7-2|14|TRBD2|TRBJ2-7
TGTGCCAGCAGCCCTAGCGGGAGGCCTTGGGAGCAGTACTTC
CASSPSGRPWEQYF
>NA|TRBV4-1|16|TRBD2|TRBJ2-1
TGCGCCAGCAGCCAAATAGCGGGAGGGCCCTGGAATGAGCAGTTCTTC
CASSQIAGGPWNEQFF
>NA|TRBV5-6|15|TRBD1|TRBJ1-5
TGTGCCAGCAGCAGGGGACAGGGCTACAATCAGCCCCAGCATTTT
CASSRGQGYNQPQHF
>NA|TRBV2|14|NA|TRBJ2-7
TGTGCCAGCTCCGACCCGTTTCCGACTAGGGAGCAGTACTTC
CASSDPFPTREQYF
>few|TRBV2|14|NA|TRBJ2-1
TGTGCCAGCAGTGTAGGGGGTCGGAACAATGAGCAGTTCTTC
CASSVGGRNNEQFF
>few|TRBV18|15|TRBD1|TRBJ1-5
TGTGCCAGCTCGTCCGGACAGGGAAACAATCAGCCCCAGCATTTT
CASSSGQGNNQPQHF
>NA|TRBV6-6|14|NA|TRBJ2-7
TGTGCCAGCAGTTACGCGGGGAATAGCTACGAGCAGTACTTC
CASSYAGNSYEQYF
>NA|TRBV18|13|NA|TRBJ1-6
TGTGCCAGCTCACCGATGGCTAATTCACCCCTCCACTTT
CASSPMANSPLHF
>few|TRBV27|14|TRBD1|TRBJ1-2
TGTGCCAGCAGTTTCCAGGCAGGGGGAGTTGGCTACACCTTC
CASSFQAGGVGYTF
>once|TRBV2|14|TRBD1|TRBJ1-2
TGTGCCAGCAGGGATGACAGGGTGAGGTATGGCTACACCTTC
CASRDDRVRYGYTF
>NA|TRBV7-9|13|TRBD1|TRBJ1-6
TGTGCCAGCAGCCCCGATGGGGACAGGGCTCTCCACTTT
CASSPDGDRALHF
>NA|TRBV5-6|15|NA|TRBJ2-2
TGTGCCAGCAGCAAGTTGGCCACGAACACCGGGGAGCTGTTTTTT
CASSKLATNTGELFF
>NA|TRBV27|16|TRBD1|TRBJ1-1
TGTGCCAGCACCCTATACCCCGGGACAGATGTCACTGAAGCTTTCTTT
CASTLYPGTDVTEAFF
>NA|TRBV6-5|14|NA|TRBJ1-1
TGTGCCAGCAGTGTAGACAGCTTTTCGGGTGAAGCTTTCTTT
CASSVDSFSGEAFF
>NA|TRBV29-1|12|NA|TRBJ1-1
TGCAGCGTCCGGGTGGGTAACACTGAAGCTTTCTTT
CSVRVGNTEAFF